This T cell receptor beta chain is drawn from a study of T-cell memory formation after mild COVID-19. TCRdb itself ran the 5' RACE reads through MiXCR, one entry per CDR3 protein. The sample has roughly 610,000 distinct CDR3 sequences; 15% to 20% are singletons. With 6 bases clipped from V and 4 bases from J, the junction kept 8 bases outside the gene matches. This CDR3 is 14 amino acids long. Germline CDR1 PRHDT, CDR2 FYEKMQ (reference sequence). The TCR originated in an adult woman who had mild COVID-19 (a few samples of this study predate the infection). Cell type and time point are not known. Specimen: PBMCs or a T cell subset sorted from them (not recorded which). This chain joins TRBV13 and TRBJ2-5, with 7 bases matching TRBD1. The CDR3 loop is CASRNPGQRETQYF. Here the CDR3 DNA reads TGTGCCAGCAGAAACCCGGGACAGCGAGAGACCCAGTACTTC.